This T cell receptor beta chain was captured in a study of Ad26.COV2.S vaccination and SARS-CoV-2 variants. In the study overall: Donor had been placed in the Ad26.COV2.S arm of the COV1001 trial. Regarding the study as a whole: Breadth of non-spike TCRs did not differ between vaccinees and placebo recipients.

Comment on this clone: As yet, its antigen is unknown.

Clones were read by immunoSEQ multiplex PCR, and TCRdb kept only the in-frame ones, dropping some. The table shows over 400,000 clones, with 90% occurring only once. Treatment denoted: about 20 received Ad26.COV2.S at low or high dose, single or two shots; 5 received placebo; per-sample allocation not given. The investigators took samples on day 63 after the first vaccine or placebo injection. As its vector, the vaccine had Ad26, which expressed Wuhan-strain SARS-CoV-2 spike. The CDR3 covers 16 residues. V lost 0 bases to trimming and J lost 0 bases, with 10 bases between them. Germline CDR1 reads SGHRS; CDR2 reads YFSETQ.

Sequenced material: peripheral blood, taken in a trial of Ad26.COV2.S vaccine versus placebo. The sequence was obtained from a person between 18 and 65 years old who received the Ad26.COV2.S COVID-19 vaccine or a placebo. V gene TRBV5-1 combines with J gene TRBJ1-5; D not certain. For the CDR3, the DNA is TGCGCCAGCAGCTTGGTTCGGCTTTATAGCAATCAGCCCCAGCATTTT. Residues: CASSLVRLYSNQPQHF.